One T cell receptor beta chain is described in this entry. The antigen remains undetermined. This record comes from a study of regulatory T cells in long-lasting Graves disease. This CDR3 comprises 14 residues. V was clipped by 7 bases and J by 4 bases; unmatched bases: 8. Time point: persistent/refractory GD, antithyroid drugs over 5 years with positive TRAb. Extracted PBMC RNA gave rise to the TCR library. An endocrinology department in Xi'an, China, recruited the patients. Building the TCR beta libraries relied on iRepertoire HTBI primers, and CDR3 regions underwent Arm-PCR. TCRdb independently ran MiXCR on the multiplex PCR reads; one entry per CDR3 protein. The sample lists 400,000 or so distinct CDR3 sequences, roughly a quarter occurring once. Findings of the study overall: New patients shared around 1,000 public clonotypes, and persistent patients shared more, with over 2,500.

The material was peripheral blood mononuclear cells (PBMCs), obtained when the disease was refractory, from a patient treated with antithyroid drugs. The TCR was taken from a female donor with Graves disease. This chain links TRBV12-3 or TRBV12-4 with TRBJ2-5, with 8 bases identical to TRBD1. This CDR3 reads CASISGGAGETQYF. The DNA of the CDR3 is TGTGCCAGCATCTCAGGGGGCGCCGGAGAGACCCAGTACTTC.